These 7 T cell receptor beta chains were sequenced from one sample in a study of HIV-infected patients and healthy controls. Reverse transcription used around 500 ng RNA and constant-region primers for alpha and beta. Separate chain-specific third strand synthesis with multiplexing indices produced the alpha and beta libraries. A single record per CDR3 protein comes from TCRdb applying MiXCR to the 5' RACE reads. This table has tens of thousands of distinct CDR3 sequences, about 9% appearing once. Whole blood was used without fractionation, so all unsorted peripheral T cells were included. Material for sequencing was blood. All receptors derive from an adult in good health.

This clonotype was counted only a few times. V gene TRBV7-7 combines with J gene TRBJ1-3; no definite D call. This CDR3 region has 14 residues. V was cut by 5 bases and J by 0 bases, with 8 bases left in between. Per germline, CDR1 SSHAT and CDR2 FNYEAQ (reference sequence). CDR3 residues: CASSKDYSGNTIYF. CDR3 bases: TGTGCCAGCAGCAAGGATTACTCTGGAAACACCATATATTTT.

The V and J genes are TRBV6-5 and TRBJ2-1; TRBD2 might be the D (6 bases). The CDR3 spans 15 residues. Germline-derived CDR1 and CDR2 are MNHEY and SVGAGI. V shed 5 bases and J shed 0 bases, with 11 bases lying between them. The CDR3 region has the DNA TGTGCCAGCAGTGGTAGCGGATTCTCCTACAATGAGCAGTTCTTC. As protein: CASSGSGFSYNEQFF.

By sample fraction, this clonotype is medium-sized (0.01 to 0.1%). The V and J genes are TRBV7-2 and TRBJ2-3, with D hard to call. From germline, CDR1 is SGHTA and CDR2 FQGNSA. The V end lost 6 bases, the J end lost 6 bases, and 16 bases lay between the germline ends. The CDR3 runs 14 residues. The DNA for the CDR3 is TGTGCCAGCAGTCAAGAAGGTCCTGTGGATACGCAGTATTTT. This sequence encodes CASSQEGPVDTQYF.

The table lists this clonotype with a few counts. The chain's CDR3 is CASSLRMGGLRETQYF. For the CDR3, the DNA is TGTGCCAGCAGCTTGAGGATGGGGGGATTACGAGAGACCCAGTACTTC. The V gene is TRBV5-6, the J gene TRBJ2-5, with D possibly matching TRBD2 (6 bases). From germline, CDR1 is SGHDT and CDR2 YYEEEE. The CDR3 loop spans 16 amino acids. Trimming took off 1 base at V and 4 bases at J, with 17 bases between the two ends.

This clonotype showed up many times. The chain recombines TRBV30 with TRBJ1-1; D is unclear. CDR1 is GTSNPN, CDR2 SVGIG, per germline (reference sequence). V gave up 6 bases and J gave up 0 bases, with 8 bases separating them. The CDR3 consists of 12 residues. CDR3 coding DNA: TGTGCCTGCGGGCACCTGAACACTGAAGCTTTCTTT. It translates to CACGHLNTEAFF.

This clonotype was seen ten or more times. The chain is built from TRBV6-5 and TRBJ2-7; D unresolved. The germline V gene encodes CDR1 MNHEY and CDR2 SVGAGI. Trimming removed 8 bases at V and 6 bases at J, with 17 bases between. This CDR3 comprises 13 residues. CDR3 protein: CASALAPLGEQYF. The CDR3 nucleotides are TGTGCCAGCGCTTTGGCCCCTTTGGGCGAGCAGTACTTC.

The sample holds many counts of this clonotype. The chain has TRBV21-1 and TRBJ2-1; the D call TRBD1 from the table was never checked on the DNA. TRBV21-1 is a listed pseudogene. The CDR3 sequence is 15 residues long. The chain's CDR3 is CASSKLWGARNEQFF. In DNA form, the CDR3 reads TGTGCCAGCAGCAAATTATGGGGGGCGCGCAATGAGCAGTTCTTC.